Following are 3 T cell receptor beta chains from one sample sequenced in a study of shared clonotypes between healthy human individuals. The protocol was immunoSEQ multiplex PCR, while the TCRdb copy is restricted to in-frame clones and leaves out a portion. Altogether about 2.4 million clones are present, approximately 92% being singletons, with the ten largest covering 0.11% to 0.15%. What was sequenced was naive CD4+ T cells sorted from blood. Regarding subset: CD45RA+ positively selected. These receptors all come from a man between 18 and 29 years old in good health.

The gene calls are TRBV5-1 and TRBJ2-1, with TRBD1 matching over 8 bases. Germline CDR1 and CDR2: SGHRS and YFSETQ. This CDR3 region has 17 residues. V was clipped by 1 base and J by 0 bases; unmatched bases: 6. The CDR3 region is CASSLSEGTGSYNEQFF. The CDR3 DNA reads TGCGCCAGCAGCTTGTCCGAGGGGACAGGCTCCTACAATGAGCAGTTCTTC.

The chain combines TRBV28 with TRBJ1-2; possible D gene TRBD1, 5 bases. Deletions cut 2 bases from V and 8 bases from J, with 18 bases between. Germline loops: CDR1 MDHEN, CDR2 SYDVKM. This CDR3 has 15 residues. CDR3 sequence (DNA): TGTGCCAGCAGTTTACCCGGGGCGAACTATGCAGGCTACACCTTC. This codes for CASSLPGANYAGYTF.

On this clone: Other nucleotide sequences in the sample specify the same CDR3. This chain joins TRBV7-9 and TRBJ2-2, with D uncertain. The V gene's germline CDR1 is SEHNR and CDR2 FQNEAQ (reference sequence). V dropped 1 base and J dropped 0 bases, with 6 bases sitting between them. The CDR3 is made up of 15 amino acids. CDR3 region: CASSLGTANTGELFF. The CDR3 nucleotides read TGTGCCAGCAGCTTAGGGACGGCGAACACCGGGGAGCTGTTTTTT.